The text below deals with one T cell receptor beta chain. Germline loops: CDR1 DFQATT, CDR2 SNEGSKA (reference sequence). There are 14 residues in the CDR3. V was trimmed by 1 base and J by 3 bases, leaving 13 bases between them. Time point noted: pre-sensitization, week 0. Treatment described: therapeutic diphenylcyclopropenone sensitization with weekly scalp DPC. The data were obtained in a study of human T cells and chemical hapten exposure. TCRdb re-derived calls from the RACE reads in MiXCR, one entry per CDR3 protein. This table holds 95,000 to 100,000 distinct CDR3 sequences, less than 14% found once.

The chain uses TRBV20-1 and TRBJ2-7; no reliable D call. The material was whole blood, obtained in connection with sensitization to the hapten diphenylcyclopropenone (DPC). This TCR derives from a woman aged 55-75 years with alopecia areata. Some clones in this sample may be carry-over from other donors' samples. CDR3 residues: CSARVEGLRYEQYF. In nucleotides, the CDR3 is TGCAGTGCTAGAGTGGAAGGGTTACGCTACGAGCAGTACTTC.